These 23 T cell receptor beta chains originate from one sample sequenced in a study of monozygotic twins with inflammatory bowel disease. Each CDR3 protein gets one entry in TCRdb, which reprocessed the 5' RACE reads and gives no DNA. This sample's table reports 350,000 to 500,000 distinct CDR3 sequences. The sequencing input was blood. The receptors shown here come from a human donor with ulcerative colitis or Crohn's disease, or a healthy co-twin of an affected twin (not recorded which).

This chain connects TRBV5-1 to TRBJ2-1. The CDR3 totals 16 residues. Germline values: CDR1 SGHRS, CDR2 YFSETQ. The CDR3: CASSPVGGSSYNEQFF.

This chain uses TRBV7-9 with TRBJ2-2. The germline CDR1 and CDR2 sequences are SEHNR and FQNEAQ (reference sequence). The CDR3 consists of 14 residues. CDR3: CASSLADSTGELFF.

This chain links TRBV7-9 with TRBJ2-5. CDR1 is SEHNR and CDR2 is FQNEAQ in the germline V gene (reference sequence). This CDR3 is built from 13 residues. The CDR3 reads CASSSGFPETQYF.

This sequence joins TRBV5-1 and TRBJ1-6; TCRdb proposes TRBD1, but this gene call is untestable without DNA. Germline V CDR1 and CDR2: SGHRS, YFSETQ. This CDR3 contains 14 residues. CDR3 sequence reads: CASSAGQNNSPLHF.

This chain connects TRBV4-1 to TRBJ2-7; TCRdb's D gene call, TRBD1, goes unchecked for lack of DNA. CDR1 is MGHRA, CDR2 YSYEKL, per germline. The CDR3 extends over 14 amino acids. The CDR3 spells CASSLRDRAGEQYF.

The chain's CDR3 is CASSSSGTDNEQFF. The J gene is TRBJ2-1, the V gene TRBV7-3; TCRdb gives TRBD1 as the D gene, but with no DNA this cannot be confirmed. This CDR3 contains 14 residues. Per the germline V gene, CDR1 is SGHTA and CDR2 is FQGTGA. The full variable domain, rest sourced from reference TRBV7-3 and TRBJ2-1, is GAGVSQTPSNKVTEKGKYVELRCDPISGHTALYWYRQSLGQGPEFLIYFQGTGAADDSGLPNDRFFAVRPEGSVSTLKIQRTERGDSAVYLCASSSSGTDNEQFFGPGTRLTVL.

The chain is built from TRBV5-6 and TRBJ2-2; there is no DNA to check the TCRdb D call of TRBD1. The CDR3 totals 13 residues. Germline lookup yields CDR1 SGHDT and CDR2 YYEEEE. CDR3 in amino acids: CASSRYRAGELFF.

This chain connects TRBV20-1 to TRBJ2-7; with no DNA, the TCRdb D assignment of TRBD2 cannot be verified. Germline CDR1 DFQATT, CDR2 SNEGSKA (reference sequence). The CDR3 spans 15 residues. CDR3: CSARHPAAYPYEQYF.

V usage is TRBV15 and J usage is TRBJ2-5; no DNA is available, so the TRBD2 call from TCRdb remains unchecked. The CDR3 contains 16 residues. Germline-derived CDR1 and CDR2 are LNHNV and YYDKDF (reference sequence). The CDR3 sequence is CATSSASGGLQETQYF.

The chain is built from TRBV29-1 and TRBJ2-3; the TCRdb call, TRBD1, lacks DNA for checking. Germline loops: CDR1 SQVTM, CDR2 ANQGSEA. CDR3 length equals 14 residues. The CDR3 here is CSVARTGGLDTQYF.

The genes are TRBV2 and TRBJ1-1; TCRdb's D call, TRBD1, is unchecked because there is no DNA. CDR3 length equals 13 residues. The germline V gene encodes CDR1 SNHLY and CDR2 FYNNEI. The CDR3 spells CASRVQGNTEAFF.

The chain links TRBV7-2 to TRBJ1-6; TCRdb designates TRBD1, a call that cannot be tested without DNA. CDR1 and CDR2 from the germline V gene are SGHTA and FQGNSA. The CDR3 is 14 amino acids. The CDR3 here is CASSLGSGNSPLHF.

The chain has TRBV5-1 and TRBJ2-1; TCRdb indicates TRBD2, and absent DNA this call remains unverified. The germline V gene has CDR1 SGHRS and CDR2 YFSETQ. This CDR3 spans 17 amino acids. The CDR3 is CASSLIDSGRDGNEQFF.

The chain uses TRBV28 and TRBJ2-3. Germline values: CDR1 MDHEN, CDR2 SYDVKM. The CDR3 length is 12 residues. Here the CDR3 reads CASTPGLDTQYF.

The CDR3 loop is CSVRAGLPRTGELFF. This chain uses TRBV29-1 with TRBJ2-2; TCRdb reports TRBD2, a call that lacks DNA to check it against. The CDR3 is 15 residues long. Germline CDR1 and CDR2: SQVTM and ANQGSEA.

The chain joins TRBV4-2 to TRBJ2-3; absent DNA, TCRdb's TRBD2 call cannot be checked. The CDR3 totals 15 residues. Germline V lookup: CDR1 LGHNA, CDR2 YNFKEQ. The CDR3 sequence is CASSQDSGGTDTQYF.

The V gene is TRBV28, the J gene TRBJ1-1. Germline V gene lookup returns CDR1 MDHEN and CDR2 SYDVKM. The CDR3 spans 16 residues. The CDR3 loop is CASSSLPGVMNTEAFF.

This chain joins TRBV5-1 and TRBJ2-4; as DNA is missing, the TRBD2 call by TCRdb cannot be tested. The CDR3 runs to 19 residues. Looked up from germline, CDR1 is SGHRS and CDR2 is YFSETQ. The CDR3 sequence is CASSLVPYERGIAKNIQYF.

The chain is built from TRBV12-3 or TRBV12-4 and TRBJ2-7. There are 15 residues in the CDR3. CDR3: CASSPESGSSYEQYF.

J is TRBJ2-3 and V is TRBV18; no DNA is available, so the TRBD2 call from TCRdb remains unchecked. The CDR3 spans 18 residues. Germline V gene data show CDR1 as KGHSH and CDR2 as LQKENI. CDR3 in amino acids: CASSRLRLAGDLTDTQYF.

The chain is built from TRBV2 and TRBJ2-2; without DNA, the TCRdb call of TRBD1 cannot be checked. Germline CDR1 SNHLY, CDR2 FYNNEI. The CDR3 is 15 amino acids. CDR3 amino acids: CASKKDRGYTGELFF.

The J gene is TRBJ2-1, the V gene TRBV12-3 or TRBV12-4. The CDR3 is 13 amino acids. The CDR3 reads CASIEGGYNEQFF.

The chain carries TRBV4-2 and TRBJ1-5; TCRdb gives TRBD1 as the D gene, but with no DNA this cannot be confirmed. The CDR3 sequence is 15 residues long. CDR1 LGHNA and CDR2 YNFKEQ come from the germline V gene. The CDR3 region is CASSRSDRGYEPQHF.